This T cell receptor beta chain is from a study of beta chain features in type 1 diabetes (dated by TCRdb to 2016 to 2018). Regarding the research as a whole: No differences in mean age, gender distribution, total cell number or subset yield were found between patients and healthy donors. A total of around 110,000,000 sorted cells were examined across all samples, and RNA yield correlated strongly with the number of cells per subset. In the study, recently diagnosed type 1 diabetes patients and matched healthy donors were compared on the TCRB repertoires of their sorted circulating CD4+ T cell subsets. Regulatory and stem cell-like memory subsets were obtained from only 8 patients and roughly eight healthy donors, while naive and central memory subsets were obtained from all 28 donors.

In its sample, this clone was seen a few times. Its antigen remains undetermined. No quality values exist for individual bases; no much larger clone is one base distant. The CDR3 starts with the cysteine, ends with the phenylalanine, and has 15 residues. Just the 45-base CDR3 DNA is kept, in frame starting at base 1. Looking up the germline V gene yields CDR1 SGHTA and CDR2 FQGNSA. V is pared back by 1 base and J by 3 bases, with 10 bases lying between the germline termini. The entire isolated RNA was reverse transcribed using the High Capacity cDNA Reverse Transcription Kit, and thus expressed TCRB transcripts were sequenced. Deep immunoSEQ sequencing was applied to naive, central memory and regulatory T cell samples, giving an average of around 3.4 million total reads per sample. After sorted cells were lysed in RLT buffer, RNA was extracted with DNase-treated RNeasy Micro or Mini kits, with the choice depending on cell number. Each cell subset was processed separately to prevent cross-contamination, with patient and healthy donor samples processed together. The immunoSEQ multiplex PCR was used to amplify TCRB sequences from cDNA, yielding 87-bp fragments that span the CDR3 region. Amplicons were sequenced on the Illumina HiSeq platform. The authors' pipeline ran thus. PCR bias was corrected computationally using synthetic template baselines, and reads within Hamming distance 2 were collapsed, with unmergeable singletons discarded. Reads were aligned to IMGT to assign V, D and J genes, CDR3 length, and insertions or deletions at six rearrangement sites. Within each subset, clonotype counts were normalized to sorted cell number, after which true diversity and Gini coefficients were computed with the tcR R package. The overlap coefficient, calculated on TCRB nucleotide sequences, was used to quantify repertoire sharing. Out-of-frame TCRB sequences from naive cells were analyzed as a proxy for the pre-selection repertoire. TCRdb mirrors the immuneACCESS table, restricted to in-frame sequences. Some clones are absent from its copies; in checked studies, under half trace to an unresolved V gene, and the reason for the others is unknown. Clone size and the V and J calls come from that table; the DNA yielded D and trimming. The sample table lists a few hundred thousand clones, around 24% of them with a count of one. The ten largest clones add up to around 0.012% of the sample.

From each donor, a single peripheral blood sample of approximately 0.11 L on average was drawn into heparinised tubes. Naive, central memory, regulatory and stem cell-like memory CD4+ T cells were sorted on a BD FACSAria II using a panel including CD45RO, CCR7, CD25, CD127, CD95 and CD27. Purity was above 95% for every sorted population. PBMCs were separated immediately by Lymphoprep density gradient centrifugation and were stained directly, without being cultured. Samples were stained and sorted in pairs, with one healthy donor and one patient per experiment, so that batch effects were minimized. What the authors observed across the whole study: In all four CD4+ subsets, TCRB CDR3 length was moderately but significantly shorter in type 1 diabetes patients. Shorter templates might have been favored by PCR, but patient and control samples were amplified and corrected together, so both groups would have been affected equally by any skew. The naive, central memory and regulatory TCRB repertoires appeared to resemble one another more closely among patients than among healthy donors. HLA sub-analyses involved small numbers of individuals, so any influence of HLA type on TCRB rearrangement remained unresolved. Because cDNA was sequenced instead of genomic DNA, activated cells with high expression could be over-represented, although the groups did not differ in activation or CD3 levels. Patients with type 1 diabetes made fewer insertions and deleted more nucleotides at VDJ recombination sites, implying thymic rearrangement abnormalities.

Sequencing input: naive CD4+ T cells from blood. Explained via the paper, the cell subset or site label denotes: true naive CD4+ T cells. The V and J segments used are TRBV7-2 and TRBJ2-4; the D gene is perhaps TRBD2, from 5 matching bases. This sequence originates from a woman in her 30s with type 1 diabetes. The CDR3 corresponds to CASSLDRLSKNIQYF. The sequence in DNA is TGTGCCAGCAGCTTAGATAGACTAAGCAAAAACATTCAGTACTTC.